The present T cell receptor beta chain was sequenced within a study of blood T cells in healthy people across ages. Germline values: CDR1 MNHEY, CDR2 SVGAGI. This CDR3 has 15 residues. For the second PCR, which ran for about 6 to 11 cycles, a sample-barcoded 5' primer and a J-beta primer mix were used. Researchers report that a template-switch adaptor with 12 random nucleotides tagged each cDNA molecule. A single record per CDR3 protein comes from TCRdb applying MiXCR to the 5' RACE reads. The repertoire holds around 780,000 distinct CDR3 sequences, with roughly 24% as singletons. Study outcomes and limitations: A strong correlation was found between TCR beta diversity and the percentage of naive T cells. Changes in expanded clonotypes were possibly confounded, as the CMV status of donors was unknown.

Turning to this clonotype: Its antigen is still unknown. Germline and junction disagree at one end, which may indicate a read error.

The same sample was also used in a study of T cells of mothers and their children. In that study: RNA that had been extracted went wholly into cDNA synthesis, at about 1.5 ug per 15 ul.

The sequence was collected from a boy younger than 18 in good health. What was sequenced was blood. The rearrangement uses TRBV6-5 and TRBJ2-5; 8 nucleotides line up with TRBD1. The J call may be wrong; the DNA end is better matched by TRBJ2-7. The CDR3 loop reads CASSHSAGQGYEQYF. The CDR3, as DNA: TGTGCCAGCAGTCACTCGGCCGGACAGGGCTACGAGCAGTACTTC.